The T cell receptor beta chain described here comes from a study of blood T cell repertoires in COVID-19. Whole-study context: Sample material is recorded as cDNA or gDNA derived from T cells, B-cell-depleted T cells, or PBMCs.

Profiling relied on immunoSEQ multiplex PCR, and the TCRdb table lists in-frame clones only, not all of them. In the table there are around 300,000 clones, around 90% of which are singletons. The age range of participants was 18 to 89 years, with residence in around 22 US areas. Recovered Cohort 3 donors showed two negative PCRs, clearance, or symptom resolution. This CDR3 region has 16 residues. Germline loops: CDR1 LGHDT, CDR2 YNNKEL (reference sequence). V lost 0 bases and J 5 bases, leaving 16 bases between the germline ends. The sequencing sample was made of PBMCs or T cells enriched from blood (not recorded which). The receptor was derived from a woman aged 40-49 years who had recovered from COVID-19. J is TRBJ2-5 and V is TRBV3-1 (or the pseudogene TRBV3-2); a weak D match, TRBD1 (7 bases). The CDR3 bases are TGTGCCAGCAGCCAAGATGCTTCGACAGGGAGGGAGACCCAGTACTTC. It translates to CASSQDASTGRETQYF.